This is a list of T cell receptor beta chains from one sample in a study of vaccination effects on CD4 cells after COVID-19. These receptors' targets are unknown. The repertoire was sequenced with immunoSEQ multiplex PCR; TCRdb's copy has only in-frame clones and lacks some. The sample includes about 27,000 clones, about 77% of them seen just once. The starting material was CD4+ T cells from PBMCs cultured with HCoV-NL63 spike peptides, obtained before COVID-19 vaccination. The receptors shown here come from a human donor who had a prior SARS-CoV-2 infection. Both conserved end residues are part of each CDR3. Fields, in order: D gene, J gene, clone size, V gene, CDR3 DNA, CDR3 protein. D genes are given only for firm matches. Clone size is not always given. Where it is, it says once, few, many or a class for expanded clones.

d_gene: NA; j_gene: TRBJ2-5; abundance: few; v_gene: TRBV2; CDR3nt: TGTGCCAGCAGGGGGACACTCCAAGAGACCCAGTACTTC; CDR3aa: CASRGTLQETQYF
d_gene: TRBD1; j_gene: TRBJ2-3; abundance: NA; v_gene: TRBV5-6; CDR3nt: TGTGCCAGCAGGGAGACAGGGCGTAGCACAGATACGCAGTATTTT; CDR3aa: CASRETGRSTDTQYF
d_gene: TRBD1; j_gene: TRBJ1-5; abundance: NA; v_gene: TRBV2; CDR3nt: TGTGCCAGCAGTTTTGACAGGGGAGGGCAGCCCCAGCATTTT; CDR3aa: CASSFDRGGQPQHF
d_gene: NA; j_gene: TRBJ1-6; abundance: NA; v_gene: TRBV5-5; CDR3nt: TGTGCCAGCAGCTTCACCATGTACCCCTCCTATAATTCACCCCTCCACTTT; CDR3aa: CASSFTMYPSYNSPLHF
d_gene: NA; j_gene: TRBJ1-6; abundance: NA; v_gene: TRBV13; CDR3nt: TGTGCCAGCAGGGTCTATAATTCACCCCTCCACTTT; CDR3aa: CASRVYNSPLHF
d_gene: NA; j_gene: TRBJ2-3; abundance: NA; v_gene: TRBV2; CDR3nt: TGTGCCAGCAGCGCTAATCTAAACACAGATACGCAGTATTTT; CDR3aa: CASSANLNTDTQYF
d_gene: TRBD2; j_gene: TRBJ2-7; abundance: NA; v_gene: TRBV4-1; CDR3nt: TGCGCCAGCAGCCAAGCCCCGGGACTAGCTTCCTACGAGCAGTACTTC; CDR3aa: CASSQAPGLASYEQYF
d_gene: NA; j_gene: TRBJ2-7; abundance: NA; v_gene: TRBV28; CDR3nt: TGTGCCAGCAGGAGGAACTACGAGCAGTACTTC; CDR3aa: CASRRNYEQYF
d_gene: NA; j_gene: TRBJ1-5; abundance: once; v_gene: TRBV5-8; CDR3nt: TGTGCCAGCAGCCTGGGGACGTACAATCAGCCCCAGCATTTT; CDR3aa: CASSLGTYNQPQHF
d_gene: NA; j_gene: TRBJ1-5; abundance: NA; v_gene: TRBV19; CDR3nt: TGTGCCAGTAGTCTGGGGACACGGGTTATTAGCAATCAGCCCCAGCATTTT; CDR3aa: CASSLGTRVISNQPQHF
d_gene: TRBD1; j_gene: TRBJ2-7; abundance: NA; v_gene: TRBV11-1; CDR3nt: TGTGCCAGCAGCTTGGACCGGGACAGTGCGGGCTACGAGCAGTACTTC; CDR3aa: CASSLDRDSAGYEQYF
d_gene: TRBD1; j_gene: TRBJ1-2; abundance: NA; v_gene: TRBV30; CDR3nt: TGTGCCTGGGAAAACAGGGGATTCTATGGCTACACCTTC; CDR3aa: CAWENRGFYGYTF
d_gene: TRBD2; j_gene: TRBJ2-1; abundance: NA; v_gene: TRBV10-3; CDR3nt: TGTGCCACTAGGACTAGCGGGAATGACAATGAGCAGTTCTTC; CDR3aa: CATRTSGNDNEQFF
d_gene: TRBD1; j_gene: TRBJ1-4; abundance: NA; v_gene: TRBV30; CDR3nt: TGTGCCTCCACAGGACGGACAGGGATTAATGAAAAACTGTTTTTT; CDR3aa: CASTGRTGINEKLFF
d_gene: NA; j_gene: TRBJ2-7; abundance: NA; v_gene: TRBV2; CDR3nt: TGTGCCAGCAGTGAGAACAGGGATCTGTACGAGCAGTACTTC; CDR3aa: CASSENRDLYEQYF
d_gene: TRBD1; j_gene: TRBJ2-7; abundance: once; v_gene: TRBV2; CDR3nt: TGTGCCGGACTCCGGGACAGGCGATCCTACGAGCAGTACTTC; CDR3aa: CAGLRDRRSYEQYF
d_gene: NA; j_gene: TRBJ2-1; abundance: once; v_gene: TRBV4-3; CDR3nt: TGCGCCAGCAGCCAAGACCCGAAACGGGAGCAGTTCTTC; CDR3aa: CASSQDPKREQFF
d_gene: NA; j_gene: TRBJ1-4; abundance: few; v_gene: TRBV4-1; CDR3nt: TGCGCCAGCAGCCAAGATCCTCTTGCGGGGACAACTAATGAAAAACTGTTTTTT; CDR3aa: CASSQDPLAGTTNEKLFF
d_gene: NA; j_gene: TRBJ1-2; abundance: few; v_gene: TRBV6-2/TRBV6-3; CDR3nt: TGTGCCAGCAGTCACCCATCCGGGAGAAGGAACTATGGCTACACCTTC; CDR3aa: CASSHPSGRRNYGYTF
d_gene: TRBD1; j_gene: TRBJ2-1; abundance: NA; v_gene: TRBV7-3; CDR3nt: TGTGCCAGCAGCTTAAGAGGATCGGCCGGGACAGGGCCCTCCGGCGCCTACAATGAGCAGTTCTTC; CDR3aa: CASSLRGSAGTGPSGAYNEQFF
d_gene: NA; j_gene: TRBJ1-1; abundance: once; v_gene: TRBV5-1; CDR3nt: TGCGCCAGCAGCGGGGGAATGAACACTGAAGCTTTCTTT; CDR3aa: CASSGGMNTEAFF
d_gene: NA; j_gene: TRBJ1-5; abundance: few; v_gene: TRBV7-2; CDR3nt: TGTGCCAGCAGCGAATTGGGCAATCAGCCCCAGCATTTT; CDR3aa: CASSELGNQPQHF
d_gene: TRBD2; j_gene: TRBJ2-5; abundance: NA; v_gene: TRBV5-4; CDR3nt: TGTGCCAGCAGCTTTGCGGGAGAAGAGACCCAGTACTTC; CDR3aa: CASSFAGEETQYF
d_gene: TRBD1; j_gene: TRBJ2-1; abundance: NA; v_gene: TRBV29-1; CDR3nt: TGCAGCGTTGAACGGACAGGGCCAAGCTCCTACAATGAGCAGTTCTTC; CDR3aa: CSVERTGPSSYNEQFF
d_gene: NA; j_gene: TRBJ2-7; abundance: NA; v_gene: TRBV23-1; CDR3nt: TGCGCCAGCAGCCGAGCGGACCCCCAGTCTTGGGCCTACGAGCAGTACTTC; CDR3aa: CASSRADPQSWAYEQYF
d_gene: NA; j_gene: TRBJ2-3; abundance: NA; v_gene: TRBV7-3; CDR3nt: TGTGCCAGCAGCTTAAGGCAGGGCACAGATACGCAGTATTTT; CDR3aa: CASSLRQGTDTQYF
d_gene: TRBD1; j_gene: TRBJ2-2; abundance: NA; v_gene: TRBV5-1; CDR3nt: TGCGCCAGCAGCCCAGGACAGGGGGCGAACACCGGGGAGCTGTTTTTT; CDR3aa: CASSPGQGANTGELFF
d_gene: TRBD2; j_gene: TRBJ2-5; abundance: NA; v_gene: TRBV4-2; CDR3nt: TGTGCCAGCAGCCAAAGTGGCCGGACTAGCGGGGGGAGGGAGACCCAGTACTTC; CDR3aa: CASSQSGRTSGGRETQYF
d_gene: NA; j_gene: TRBJ1-3; abundance: once; v_gene: TRBV7-8; CDR3nt: TGTGCCAGCAGCTTTCGGGGCACTGGAAACACCATATATTTT; CDR3aa: CASSFRGTGNTIYF
d_gene: NA; j_gene: TRBJ1-5; abundance: NA; v_gene: TRBV24-1; CDR3nt: TGTGCCACCAGTGAACCGAATAGCGGGCAGCCCCAGCATTTT; CDR3aa: CATSEPNSGQPQHF
d_gene: TRBD1; j_gene: TRBJ2-3; abundance: NA; v_gene: TRBV11-1; CDR3nt: TGTGCCAGCAGCTCAAGGACAGGGCTTTCACAAGATACGCAGTATTTT; CDR3aa: CASSSRTGLSQDTQYF
d_gene: NA; j_gene: TRBJ1-4; abundance: NA; v_gene: TRBV7-9; CDR3nt: TGTGCCAGCAGTATAGGGGTAGGAGAAAAACTGTTTTTT; CDR3aa: CASSIGVGEKLFF
d_gene: NA; j_gene: TRBJ2-7; abundance: NA; v_gene: TRBV19; CDR3nt: TGTGCCAGTACCCATCAGGCGGGGGCCGACACCACCTACGAGCAGTACTTC; CDR3aa: CASTHQAGADTTYEQYF
d_gene: TRBD2; j_gene: TRBJ2-7; abundance: NA; v_gene: TRBV5-4; CDR3nt: TGTGCCAGCAGCGGAAGGGGACTAGCGGGAACCTACGAGCAGTACTTC; CDR3aa: CASSGRGLAGTYEQYF
d_gene: TRBD1; j_gene: TRBJ1-6; abundance: NA; v_gene: TRBV6-5; CDR3nt: TGTGCCAGCAGGCGGGACAGTAATTCACCCCTCCACTTT; CDR3aa: CASRRDSNSPLHF
d_gene: NA; j_gene: TRBJ2-5; abundance: NA; v_gene: TRBV12-5; CDR3nt: TGTGCTAGTGGTTTACGGGAGCAGACCCAGTACTTC; CDR3aa: CASGLREQTQYF
d_gene: NA; j_gene: TRBJ1-1; abundance: NA; v_gene: TRBV18; CDR3nt: TGTGCCAGCTCACCCCCCACAGCTACTGCTTTCTTT; CDR3aa: CASSPPTATAFF
d_gene: NA; j_gene: TRBJ2-2; abundance: NA; v_gene: TRBV27; CDR3nt: TGTGCCAGCAGTTTATCGCAACAGGGAACCGGGGAGCTGTTTTTT; CDR3aa: CASSLSQQGTGELFF
d_gene: NA; j_gene: TRBJ1-2; abundance: NA; v_gene: TRBV2; CDR3nt: TGTGCCAGCAGACCCTTTGGGGTCTATGGCTACACCTTC; CDR3aa: CASRPFGVYGYTF
d_gene: NA; j_gene: TRBJ2-1; abundance: NA; v_gene: TRBV5-1; CDR3nt: TGCGCCAGCAGCTTGGAGGACAGATTATACAATGAGCAGTTCTTC; CDR3aa: CASSLEDRLYNEQFF
d_gene: NA; j_gene: TRBJ2-4; abundance: few; v_gene: TRBV11-2; CDR3nt: TGTGCCAGCAGTCCCACGGCCCACATTCAGTACTTC; CDR3aa: CASSPTAHIQYF
d_gene: TRBD1; j_gene: TRBJ1-2; abundance: NA; v_gene: TRBV6-4; CDR3nt: TGTGCCAGCAGCTACGGGGACAGGGGACGGGACTATGGCTACACCTTC; CDR3aa: CASSYGDRGRDYGYTF